These 10 T cell receptor beta chains came from one sample sequenced in a study of Graves' ophthalmopathy and Graves' hyperthyroidism (dated by TCRdb to the late 2010s). TCRdb shows the sequencer as Illumina HiSeq 2000. For repertoire sequencing, the TCR beta CDR3 regions were amplified from RNA transcripts. HTBI primers and the Qiagen OneStep RT-PCR kit were used in a first-round RT-PCR, which was followed by a second-round multiplex PCR, size selection and purification. TCRdb trimmed the raw reads at Q25, called clones with MiXCR and kept productive beta chains. Each entry is one CDR3 protein sequence, shown with its most common DNA and genes. The sample table holds about 1.2 million distinct CDR3 sequences, of which about 35% were seen once. The ten largest clones represent 11% of the sample. Sequencing was done on a sample of peripheral blood or thyroid tissue (not recorded which). Every receptor here comes from an adult man with Graves' hyperthyroidism.

This clonotype appeared many times. The chain employs TRBV12-3 or TRBV12-4 and TRBJ2-7, with D hard to call. CDR3 length equals 11 residues. The V and J ends lost 5 bases and 7 bases respectively, with 9 bases between them. CDR3 in DNA: TGTGCCAGCAGTACTTCTGGAGAGCAGTACTTC. This encodes CASSTSGEQYF.

This clonotype was counted a single time. Possible read error: a much larger clone is one base away. J is TRBJ1-5 and V is TRBV7-9; possibly TRBD1 for D (5 bases). The length of the CDR3 is 16 residues. The germline V gene encodes CDR1 SEHNR and CDR2 FQNEAQ (reference sequence). The germline V and J ends were trimmed by 1 base and 0 bases, with 10 bases remaining between them. The CDR3 loop reads CASSLESGGSNQPQHF. CDR3 DNA sequence: TGTGCCAGCAGCTTAGAGTCCGGGGGTAGCAATCAGCCCCAGCATTTT.

The V and J genes are TRBV6-2 or TRBV6-3 and TRBJ1-6; D is uncertain. Germline V gene sequence: CDR1 MNHEY, CDR2 SVGEGT. Trimming took 2 bases from V and 14 from J, leaving 16 bases between them. This CDR3 is 14 amino acids long. The CDR3 DNA is TGTGCCAGCAGTTACCAGGAAGCCCTGGAGGCCCTCCACTTT. This codes for CASSYQEALEALHF.

This chain links TRBV29-1 with TRBJ2-7, with 14 bases fitting TRBD2. The CDR3 is made up of 14 amino acids. Germline trimming cut 6 bases from V and 6 bases from J; bases unmatched to any gene: 7. CDR1 is SQVTM and CDR2 is ANQGSEA in the germline V gene. The chain's CDR3 is CSVAGTSGSGEQYF. The CDR3 DNA reads TGCAGCGTGGCCGGGACTAGCGGGAGCGGCGAGCAGTACTTC.

In its sample, this clonotype was seen many times. This chain links TRBV20-1 with TRBJ1-6; D possibly corresponds to TRBD1 (6 bases). Germline V lookup: CDR1 DFQATT, CDR2 SNEGSKA (reference sequence). The CDR3 runs 14 residues. The germline V and J ends were trimmed by 3 bases and 7 bases, with 13 bases remaining between them. DNA of the CDR3: TGCAGTGCTAGCCGGGCAGGGGTGAATTCACCCCTCCACTTT. It codes for CSASRAGVNSPLHF.

Worth noting for this clonotype: A much larger clone differs by one base, so this may be a read error. This chain joins TRBV11-2 and TRBJ1-1; the D is unclear. The germline V gene encodes CDR1 SGHAT and CDR2 FQNNGV. This CDR3 has 15 residues. V gave up 1 base and J gave up 1 base, with 10 bases separating them. CDR3: CASSLVFAPNTEAFF. In DNA form, the CDR3 reads TGTGCCAGCAGCTTAGTTTTCGCCCCGAACACTGAAGCTTTCTTT.

V is TRBV5-4 and J is TRBJ2-7; 8 bases match TRBD2. CDR3 size: 15 residues. Per germline, CDR1 SGHNT and CDR2 YYREEE (reference sequence). The J segment lost 2 bases and the V segment lost 6 bases, leaving 10 bases of the junction unmatched. The CDR3 DNA follows: TGTGCCAGCAAAAAGAGCGGGAGCCCCACCTACGAGCAGTACTTC. Translation: CASKKSGSPTYEQYF.

This clonotype has only a few counts. The gene calls are TRBV9 and TRBJ2-7; 10 nucleotides line up with TRBD1. Losses at the gene ends were 4 bases for V and 5 bases for J; bases not matched to a gene: 9. The CDR3 is made up of 15 amino acids. Germline V lookup: CDR1 SGDLS, CDR2 YYNGEE. The CDR3 region is CASSTTGTGDHEQYF. The CDR3, as DNA: TGTGCCAGCAGCACAACCGGGACAGGGGACCACGAGCAGTACTTC.

This clonotype has at least ten counts. The V gene is TRBV25-1, the J gene TRBJ1-2; tentatively, D is TRBD1 (5 bases). V was shortened by 1 base and J by 1 base, with 7 bases between the two germline ends. The CDR3 has 14 residues. In germline, CDR1 is MGHDK, CDR2 SYGVNS. The CDR3 sequence is CASSELGHNYGYTF. CDR3 in DNA: TGTGCCAGCAGTGAATTGGGGCATAACTATGGCTACACCTTC.

This clonotype was detected ten times or more. J is TRBJ2-7 and V is TRBV29-1; TRBD2 matches 7 bases. Trimming cost V 2 bases and J 4 bases; bases outside gene matches: 5. Germline V CDR1 and CDR2: SQVTM, ANQGSEA. The CDR3 runs to 13 residues. CDR3 bases: TGCAGCGTTGAACTGACTAGCCGTTACGAGCAGTACTTC. Translation: CSVELTSRYEQYF.